A selection of T cell receptor beta chains follows, all from one sample in a study of blood T cell repertoires in COVID-19. Profiling relied on immunoSEQ multiplex PCR, and the TCRdb table lists in-frame clones only, not all of them. The data show about 150,000 clones, 87% seen once. Sequenced: peripheral blood. The receptors shown here come from a human donor in a cohort sampled during active COVID-19. Both conserved end residues are part of each CDR3. D genes are given only for firm matches. Only some rows state a clone size, as once, few, many or a class for expanded clones.

clone_size,j_call,d_call,v_call,cdr3_nt,cdr3_aa
.,TRBJ1-2,.,TRBV5-4,TGTGCCAGCAGCCACGTTGACAGGACTAACTATGGCTACACCTTC,CASSHVDRTNYGYTF
.,TRBJ2-5,.,TRBV28,TGTGCCAGCAGCCTACAGGATTGGGAAGAGACCCAGTACTTC,CASSLQDWEETQYF
few,TRBJ2-5,.,TRBV11-1,TGTGCCAGCAGCTTCGAAGGGGGACGGTCCCAAGAGACCCAGTACTTC,CASSFEGGRSQETQYF
.,TRBJ1-1,.,TRBV11-2,TGTGCCAGCAGCTTAGACAGGGGAACACTCGAAGCTTTCTTT,CASSLDRGTLEAFF
.,TRBJ2-7,TRBD1,TRBV19,TGTGCCAGTAGTATTGCGGGACAGGAGAACTACGAGCAGTACTTC,CASSIAGQENYEQYF
.,TRBJ2-7,.,TRBV5-6,TGTGCCAGCAGCTTGCGGCGGCTGAGCTCCTACGAGCAGTACTTC,CASSLRRLSSYEQYF
few,TRBJ1-1,TRBD1,TRBV3-1/TRBV3-2,TGTGCCAGCAGCCCCGGGACAGACACTGAAGCTTTCTTT,CASSPGTDTEAFF
once,TRBJ1-2,.,TRBV4-1,TGCGCCAGCAGCCCTACTCTGGCAGGGGCCTATGGCTACACCTTC,CASSPTLAGAYGYTF
once,TRBJ2-1,TRBD2,TRBV24-1,TGTGCCACCAGTGATTTTATAGCGGGAGTGGTGGCTGAGCAGTTCTTC,CATSDFIAGVVAEQFF
.,TRBJ2-7,TRBD2,TRBV30,TGTGCCCTCAGACGACTAGCGGGGTTCGAGCAGTACTTC,CALRRLAGFEQYF
.,TRBJ2-2,TRBD1,TRBV6-1,TGTGCCAGCAGTGAAGCGACGGACAGGGTCTGGGAGCTGTTTTTT,CASSEATDRVWELFF
.,TRBJ1-2,TRBD1,TRBV4-1,TGCGCCAGCAGCCCCCCGACAGGGAGCGGCTACACCTTC,CASSPPTGSGYTF
.,TRBJ1-4,TRBD1,TRBV5-1,TGCGCCAGCAGCCGACAGACAGGGGCCACTAATGAAAAACTGTTTTTT,CASSRQTGATNEKLFF
few,TRBJ2-7,TRBD2,TRBV28,TGTGCCAGCAGTCTCTCGGGACTATCCTACGAGCAGTACTTC,CASSLSGLSYEQYF
.,TRBJ2-1,.,TRBV4-3,TGCGCCAGCAGCCGCAACGGGGGGCTCAATGAGCAGTTCTTC,CASSRNGGLNEQFF
.,TRBJ2-7,TRBD2,TRBV7-2,TGTGCCAGCAGCTTAGTCGCTAGCGGGGGGCCCCGTTCCTACGAGCAGTACTTC,CASSLVASGGPRSYEQYF
.,TRBJ2-3,TRBD2,TRBV5-1,TGCGCCAGCAGCGCCGGACTAGCGGGAGATCCAGATACGCAGTATTTT,CASSAGLAGDPDTQYF
.,TRBJ1-4,TRBD1,TRBV29-1,TGCAGCGTTGGTCAGGGGGATGAAAAACTGTTTTTT,CSVGQGDEKLFF
.,TRBJ1-5,.,TRBV27,TGTGCCAGCAGTAAAATACAGGGAATTAGCAATCAGCCCCAGCATTTT,CASSKIQGISNQPQHF
.,TRBJ2-7,TRBD2,TRBV6-2/TRBV6-3,TGTGCCAGCAGTTACTCAGGGACTAGCGGCTACGAGCAGTACTTC,CASSYSGTSGYEQYF
once,TRBJ2-7,.,TRBV6-2/TRBV6-3,TGTGCCAGCAGCGTAGCGGGACAGACCTACGAGCAGTACTTC,CASSVAGQTYEQYF
.,TRBJ2-5,.,TRBV28,TGTGCCAGCAGACGTAGGGTTGGGAGTTTAGGCGAGACCCAGTACTTC,CASRRRVGSLGETQYF
once,TRBJ2-7,TRBD1,TRBV6-5,TGTGCCAGCAGCCCAGGACAGGAGAGAGCCGGGGAGTACTTC,CASSPGQERAGEYF
.,TRBJ1-2,.,TRBV6-2/TRBV6-3,TGTGCCAGCAGTACGGGGGATCCGTATGGCTACACCTTC,CASSTGDPYGYTF
.,TRBJ2-5,TRBD2,TRBV6-4,TGTGCCGGTGGGAGCGGGGGTGTGTGGGAGACCCAGTACTTC,CAGGSGGVWETQYF
.,TRBJ2-5,.,TRBV28,TGTGCCAGCAGTCTATCCGGGCCCCTCGGGGAAGAGACCCAGTACTTC,CASSLSGPLGEETQYF
.,TRBJ1-5,TRBD1,TRBV6-1,TGTGCCAGCAGTGACAGTCGGGACAGGGCTTATAGCAATCAGCCCCAGCATTTT,CASSDSRDRAYSNQPQHF
.,TRBJ2-5,TRBD2,TRBV4-3,TGCGCCAGCAGCCCGGGACTAGCGGGGGGTGAGACCCAGTACTTC,CASSPGLAGGETQYF
.,TRBJ1-3,.,TRBV9,TGTGCCAGCAGCGTAGATCAGGGATATGGAAACACCATATATTTT,CASSVDQGYGNTIYF
.,TRBJ1-2,TRBD1,TRBV4-3,TGCGCCAGCAGCGACCGACAGGGGGGGTACTATGGCTACACCTTC,CASSDRQGGYYGYTF
.,TRBJ2-5,TRBD1,TRBV5-6,TGTGCCAGCAGCTTCGGGACAGGCTTTTCGGAGACCCAGTACTTC,CASSFGTGFSETQYF
.,TRBJ1-6,.,TRBV2,TGTGCCAGCAGCCTCACCTCGGGGAACTATAATTCACCCCTCCACTTT,CASSLTSGNYNSPLHF
.,TRBJ2-1,TRBD2,TRBV20-1,TGCAGTGCTAGTGCGGGACTAGGCCTTTATGAGCAGTTCTTC,CSASAGLGLYEQFF
.,TRBJ2-1,TRBD2,TRBV3-1/TRBV3-2,TGTGCCAGCAGCCAAGGTGGCGGGGGGCTCCACAATGAGCAGTTCTTC,CASSQGGGGLHNEQFF
.,TRBJ2-4,.,TRBV5-4,TGTGCCATCCAGCAGGGGGGTAAAAACATTCAGTACTTC,CAIQQGGKNIQYF
.,TRBJ2-7,.,TRBV7-8,TGTGCCAGCAGCTTTGGTAGAAACGAGCAGTACTTC,CASSFGRNEQYF
.,TRBJ2-3,TRBD1,TRBV13,TGTGCCAGCAACTCGGGACAGGGGGATACGCAGTATTTT,CASNSGQGDTQYF
.,TRBJ2-7,.,TRBV27,TGTGCCAGCAGGAGCATCGGGACGGGGGACTACGAGCAGTACTTC,CASRSIGTGDYEQYF
.,TRBJ1-1,.,TRBV5-1,TGCGCCAGCAGCTCGTTGGACAGAGCGAACACTGAAGCTTTCTTT,CASSSLDRANTEAFF
once,TRBJ1-5,.,TRBV6-1,TGTGCCAGCAGTGAAGCAGGGGGTAGCAATCAGCCCCAGCATTTT,CASSEAGGSNQPQHF
once,TRBJ2-4,.,TRBV2,TGTGCCAGCAGCCCGCAGGGTGGTCTAGCCAAAAACATTCAGTACTTC,CASSPQGGLAKNIQYF
.,TRBJ2-2,.,TRBV30,TGTGCCTGGAGTGTACAGTCGCACAAAGTTGTCAGGGAGCTGTTTTTT,CAWSVQSHKVVRELFF
.,TRBJ2-1,TRBD2,TRBV30,TGTGCCTGGAGTGTAAGCCTAGCGGGAAGGAATGAGCAGTTCTTC,CAWSVSLAGRNEQFF
.,TRBJ2-2,.,TRBV2,TGTGCCAGCAGTGGGCCACCCGGGGACACCGGGGAGCTGTTTTTT,CASSGPPGDTGELFF
.,TRBJ1-3,.,TRBV5-4,TGTGCCAGCAGCCCAGGGTACGGAAACACCATATATTTT,CASSPGYGNTIYF
.,TRBJ2-7,.,TRBV4-1,TGCGCCAGCAGCCGGGGGCCAGAGCTCTCCTACGAGCAGTACTTC,CASSRGPELSYEQYF
.,TRBJ1-6,TRBD1,TRBV2,TGTGCCAGTGGACAGGGAATGAGTTCACCCCTCCACTTT,CASGQGMSSPLHF
.,TRBJ1-5,.,TRBV7-9,TGTGCCAGCAGCTTAGTTGGAGGTAGCAATCAGCCCCAGCATTTT,CASSLVGGSNQPQHF